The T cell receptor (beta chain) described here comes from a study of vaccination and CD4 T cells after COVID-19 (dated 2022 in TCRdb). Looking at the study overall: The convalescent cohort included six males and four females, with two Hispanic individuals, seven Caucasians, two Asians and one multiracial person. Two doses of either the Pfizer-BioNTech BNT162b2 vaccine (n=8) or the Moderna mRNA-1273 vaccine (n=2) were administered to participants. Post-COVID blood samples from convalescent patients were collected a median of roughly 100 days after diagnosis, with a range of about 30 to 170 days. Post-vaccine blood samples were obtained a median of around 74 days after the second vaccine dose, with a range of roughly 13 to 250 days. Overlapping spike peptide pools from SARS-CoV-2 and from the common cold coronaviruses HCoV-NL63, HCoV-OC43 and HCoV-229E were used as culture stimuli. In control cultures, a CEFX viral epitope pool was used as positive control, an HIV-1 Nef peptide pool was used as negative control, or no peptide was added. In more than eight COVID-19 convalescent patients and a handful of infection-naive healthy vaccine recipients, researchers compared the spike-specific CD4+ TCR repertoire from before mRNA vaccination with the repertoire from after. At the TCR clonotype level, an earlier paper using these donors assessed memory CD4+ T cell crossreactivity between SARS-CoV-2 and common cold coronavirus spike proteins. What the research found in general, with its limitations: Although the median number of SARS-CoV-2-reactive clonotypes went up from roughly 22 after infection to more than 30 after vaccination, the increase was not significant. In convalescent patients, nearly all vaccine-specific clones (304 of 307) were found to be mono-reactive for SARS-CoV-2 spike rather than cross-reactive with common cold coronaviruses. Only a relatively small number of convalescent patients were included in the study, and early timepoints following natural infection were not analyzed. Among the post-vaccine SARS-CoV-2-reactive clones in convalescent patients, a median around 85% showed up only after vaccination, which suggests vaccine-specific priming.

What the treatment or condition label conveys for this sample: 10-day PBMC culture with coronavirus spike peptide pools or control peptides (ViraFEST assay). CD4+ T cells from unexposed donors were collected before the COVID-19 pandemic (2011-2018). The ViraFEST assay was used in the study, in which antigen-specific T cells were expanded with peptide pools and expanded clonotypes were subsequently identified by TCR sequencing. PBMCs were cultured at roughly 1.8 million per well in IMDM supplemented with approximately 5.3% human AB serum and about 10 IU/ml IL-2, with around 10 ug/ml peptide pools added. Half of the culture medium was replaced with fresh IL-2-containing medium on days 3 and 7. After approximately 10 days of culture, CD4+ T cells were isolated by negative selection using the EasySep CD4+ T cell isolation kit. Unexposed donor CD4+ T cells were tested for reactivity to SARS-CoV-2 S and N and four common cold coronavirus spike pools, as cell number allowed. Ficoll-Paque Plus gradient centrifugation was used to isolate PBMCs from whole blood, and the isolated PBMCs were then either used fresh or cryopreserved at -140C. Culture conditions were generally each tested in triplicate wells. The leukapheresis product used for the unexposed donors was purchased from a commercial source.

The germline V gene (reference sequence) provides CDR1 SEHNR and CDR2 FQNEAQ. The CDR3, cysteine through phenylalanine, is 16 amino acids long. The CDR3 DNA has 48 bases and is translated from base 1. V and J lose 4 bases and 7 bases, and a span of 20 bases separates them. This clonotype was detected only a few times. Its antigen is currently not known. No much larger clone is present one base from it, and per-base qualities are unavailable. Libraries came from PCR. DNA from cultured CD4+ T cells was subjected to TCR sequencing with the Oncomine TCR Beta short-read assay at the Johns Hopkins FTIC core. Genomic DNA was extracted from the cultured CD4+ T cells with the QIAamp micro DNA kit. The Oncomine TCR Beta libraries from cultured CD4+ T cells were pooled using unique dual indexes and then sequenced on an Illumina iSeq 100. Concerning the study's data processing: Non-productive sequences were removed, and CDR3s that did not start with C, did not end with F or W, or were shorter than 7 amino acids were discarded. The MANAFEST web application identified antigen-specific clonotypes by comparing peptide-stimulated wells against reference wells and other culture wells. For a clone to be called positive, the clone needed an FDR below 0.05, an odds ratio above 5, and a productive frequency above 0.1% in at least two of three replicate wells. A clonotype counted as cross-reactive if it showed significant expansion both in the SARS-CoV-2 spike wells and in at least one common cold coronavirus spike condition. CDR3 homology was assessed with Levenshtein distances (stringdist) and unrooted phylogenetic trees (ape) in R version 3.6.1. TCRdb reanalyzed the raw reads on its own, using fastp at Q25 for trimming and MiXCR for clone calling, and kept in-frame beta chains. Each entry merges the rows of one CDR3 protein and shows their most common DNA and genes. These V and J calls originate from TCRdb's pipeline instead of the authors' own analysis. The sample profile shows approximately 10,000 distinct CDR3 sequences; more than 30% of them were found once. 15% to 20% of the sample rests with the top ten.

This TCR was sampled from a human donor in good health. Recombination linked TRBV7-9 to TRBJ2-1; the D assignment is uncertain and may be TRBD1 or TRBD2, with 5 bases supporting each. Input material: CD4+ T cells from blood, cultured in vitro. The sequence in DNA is TGTGCCAGCAGCTATCCCGGGACGATCCCTTGGAATGAGCAGTTCTTC. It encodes CASSYPGTIPWNEQFF.